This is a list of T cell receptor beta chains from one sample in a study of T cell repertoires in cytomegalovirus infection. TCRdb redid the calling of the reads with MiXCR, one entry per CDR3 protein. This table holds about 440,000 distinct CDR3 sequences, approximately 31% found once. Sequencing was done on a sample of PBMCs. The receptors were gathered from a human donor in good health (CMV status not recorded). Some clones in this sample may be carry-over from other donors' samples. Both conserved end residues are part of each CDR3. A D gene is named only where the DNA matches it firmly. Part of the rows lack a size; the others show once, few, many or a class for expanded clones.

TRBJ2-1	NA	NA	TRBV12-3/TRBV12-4	CASSLASGYNVQFF	TGTGCCAGCAGTTTAGCCTCCGGGTACAATGTGCAGTTCTTC
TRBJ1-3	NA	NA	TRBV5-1	CASSVRPPDLSGHTIYF	TGCGCCAGCAGCGTCAGACCTCCGGATCTCTCTGGACACACCATATATTTT
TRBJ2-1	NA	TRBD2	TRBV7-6	CASSPNSGGEQFF	TGTGCCAGCAGCCCTAATAGCGGGGGGGAGCAGTTCTTC
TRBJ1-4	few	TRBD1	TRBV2	CASTGQGEEKLFF	TGTGCCAGCACGGGACAGGGAGAGGAAAAACTGTTTTTT
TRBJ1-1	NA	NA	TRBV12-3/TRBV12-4	CASSFEGDTEAFF	TGTGCCAGCAGTTTCGAGGGGGACACTGAAGCTTTCTTT
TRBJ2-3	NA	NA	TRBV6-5	CASSYFGVGTDTQYF	TGTGCCAGCAGTTACTTCGGTGTTGGCACAGATACGCAGTATTTT
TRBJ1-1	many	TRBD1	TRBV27	CASGPTGPLNTEAFF	TGTGCCAGCGGGCCGACAGGGCCCTTGAACACTGAAGCTTTCTTT
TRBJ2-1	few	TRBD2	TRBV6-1	CASTKLAPRGNEQFF	TGTGCCAGCACCAAACTAGCGCCCCGAGGAAATGAGCAGTTCTTC
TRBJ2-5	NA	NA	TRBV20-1	CSAISGTPETQYF	TGCAGTGCTATTTCCGGGACACCAGAGACCCAGTACTTC
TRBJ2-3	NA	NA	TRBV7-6	CASRRVGTDTQYF	TGTGCCAGCAGAAGAGTAGGCACCGATACGCAGTATTTT
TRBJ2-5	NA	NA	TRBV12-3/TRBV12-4	CASRLAPAGETQYF	TGTGCCAGCAGGTTGGCCCCGGCGGGAGAGACCCAGTACTTC
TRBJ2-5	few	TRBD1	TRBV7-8	CASIKSRDRGGETQYF	TGTGCCAGCATCAAATCCCGGGACAGGGGTGGAGAGACCCAGTACTTC
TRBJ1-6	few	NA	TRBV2	CASSITGSSPLHF	TGTGCCAGCAGTATTACAGGGAGTTCACCCCTCCACTTT
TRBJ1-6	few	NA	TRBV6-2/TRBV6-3	CASSLDSVAPLHF	TGTGCCAGCAGTTTGGACAGCGTGGCGCCCCTCCACTTT
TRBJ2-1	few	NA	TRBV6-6	CASSTRQPGDEQFF	TGTGCCAGCAGTACCCGACAGCCCGGGGATGAGCAGTTCTTC
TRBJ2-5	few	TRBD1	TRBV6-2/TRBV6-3	CASSDQGALGETQYF	TGTGCCAGCAGTGATCAGGGGGCGCTGGGAGAGACCCAGTACTTC
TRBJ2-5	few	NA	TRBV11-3	CASSLNPQETQYF	TGTGCCAGCAGCTTGAACCCCCAAGAGACCCAGTACTTC
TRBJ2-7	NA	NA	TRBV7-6	CASSLVELGGEQCF	TGTGCCAGCAGCTTAGTCGAGCTGGGGGGCGAGCAGTGCTTC
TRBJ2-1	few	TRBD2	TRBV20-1	CSAPDYTSGGIEQFF	TGCAGTGCTCCCGATTATACTAGCGGGGGGATTGAGCAGTTCTTC
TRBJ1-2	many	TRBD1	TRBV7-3	CASSLNRGHGYTF	TGTGCCAGCAGCCTAAACAGGGGGCATGGCTACACCTTC
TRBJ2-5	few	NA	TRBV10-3	CATWTQVGTETQYF	TGTGCCACCTGGACACAGGTTGGGACCGAGACCCAGTACTTC
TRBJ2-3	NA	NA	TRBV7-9	CASSISPGAAGGDPLVDTQYF	TGTGCCAGCAGCATCAGTCCAGGTGCAGCGGGCGGGGACCCATTAGTGGATACGCAGTATTTT
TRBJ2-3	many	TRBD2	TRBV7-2	CASSPQTSGGPTDTQYF	TGTGCCAGCAGCCCTCAGACTAGCGGGGGACCCACAGATACGCAGTATTTT
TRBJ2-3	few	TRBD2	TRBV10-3	CAISEGGLAGLTDTQYF	TGTGCCATCAGTGAGGGGGGACTAGCGGGACTCACAGATACGCAGTATTTT
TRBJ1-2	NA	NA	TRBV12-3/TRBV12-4	CASSLRGTYGYTF	TGTGCCAGCAGTTTACGGGGGACCTATGGCTACACCTTC
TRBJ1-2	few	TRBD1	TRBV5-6	CASSLSRGLSGYTF	TGTGCCAGCAGCTTGTCCAGGGGGCTTTCTGGCTACACCTTC
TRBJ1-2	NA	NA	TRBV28	CASSLWTVEGGYTF	TGTGCCAGCAGTTTATGGACAGTCGAAGGTGGCTACACCTTC
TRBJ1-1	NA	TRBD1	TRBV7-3	CASSLTPTGLWNTEAFF	TGTGCCAGCAGCTTAACTCCGACAGGGCTATGGAACACTGAAGCTTTCTTT
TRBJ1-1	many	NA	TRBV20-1	CSARRRDTEAFF	TGCAGTGCTAGGAGGAGGGACACTGAAGCTTTCTTT
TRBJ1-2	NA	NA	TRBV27	CASSLVAGNPRGYTF	TGTGCCAGCAGTTTGGTCGCGGGAAATCCCCGTGGCTACACCTTC
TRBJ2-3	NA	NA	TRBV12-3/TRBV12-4	CATDTQYF	TGTGCGACAGATACGCAGTATTTT
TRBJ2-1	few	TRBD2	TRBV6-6	CASSLPRGGGPDNEQFF	TGTGCCAGCAGTCTCCCTCGGGGGGGGGGGCCGGACAATGAGCAGTTCTTC
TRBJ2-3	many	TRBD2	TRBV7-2	CASSLAGGGNTQYF	TGTGCCAGCAGCTTAGCGGGGGGGGGAAATACGCAGTATTTT
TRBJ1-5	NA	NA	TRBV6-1	CASSERGHGGNQPQHF	TGTGCCAGCAGTGAGAGGGGACATGGGGGCAATCAGCCCCAGCATTTT
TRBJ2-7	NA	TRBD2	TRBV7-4	CASSVFASGGLKEQYF	TGTGCCAGCAGCGTGTTCGCTAGCGGGGGTCTCAAGGAGCAGTACTTC
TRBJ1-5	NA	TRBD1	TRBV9	CASSPGTGEDQPQHF	TGTGCCAGCAGCCCCGGGACAGGGGAGGATCAGCCCCAGCATTTT
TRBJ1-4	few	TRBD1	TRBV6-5	CASSFRDREKLFF	TGTGCCAGCAGTTTCCGGGACAGGGAAAAACTGTTTTTT
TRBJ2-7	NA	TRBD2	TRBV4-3	CASSQEVAGAGNEQYF	TGCGCCAGCAGCCAAGAGGTAGCGGGGGCGGGGAACGAGCAGTACTTC
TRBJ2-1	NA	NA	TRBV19	CDSSITLSRNEQFF	TGTGACAGTAGTATTACATTGAGCAGAAATGAGCAGTTCTTC
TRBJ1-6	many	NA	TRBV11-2	CASSPDEIRRPLHF	TGTGCCAGCAGCCCCGACGAGATTCGCCGACCCCTCCACTTT
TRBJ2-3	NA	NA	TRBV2	CASGRLHTETRYF	TGTGCCAGCGGGAGACTTCACACAGAGACTCGGTATTTT
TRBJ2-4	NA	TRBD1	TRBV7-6	CASSNRDRVTKNIQYF	TGTGCCAGCAGCAACCGGGACAGGGTGACCAAAAACATTCAGTACTTC
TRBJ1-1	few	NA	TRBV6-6	CASSYSYREAFF	TGTGCCAGCAGTTACTCGTACAGAGAAGCTTTCTTT
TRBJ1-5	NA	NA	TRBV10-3	CAISESGRGNQPQHF	TGTGCCATCAGTGAGTCGGGCAGGGGCAATCAGCCCCAGCATTTT
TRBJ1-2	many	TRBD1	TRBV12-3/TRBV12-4	CASSFDRAYGYTF	TGTGCCAGCAGTTTCGACAGGGCCTATGGCTACACCTTC
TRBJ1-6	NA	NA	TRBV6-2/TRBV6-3	CASTLGNWWSPLHF	TGTGCCAGCACCCTTGGGAACTGGTGGTCACCCCTCCACTTT
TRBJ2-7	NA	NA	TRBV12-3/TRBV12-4	CASSFGGGIYDQYF	TGTGCCAGCAGTTTTGGCGGGGGCATCTACGATCAGTACTTC
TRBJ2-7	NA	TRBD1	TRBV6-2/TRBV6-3	CASSLTGGSRYEQYF	TGTGCCAGCAGCCTCACAGGGGGCTCCCGCTATGAGCAGTACTTC
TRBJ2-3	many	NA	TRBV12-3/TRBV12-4	CASSPGTKHTDTQYF	TGTGCCAGCAGTCCCGGGACAAAACACACAGATACGCAGTATTTT
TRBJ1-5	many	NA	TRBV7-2	CASSLGGLQPQHF	TGTGCCAGCAGCTTAGGAGGGCTTCAGCCCCAGCATTTT
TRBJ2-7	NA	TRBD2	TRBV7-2	CASSCDSGGAENEQYF	TGTGCCAGCAGCTGCGATAGCGGGGGGGCTGAGAACGAGCAGTACTTC
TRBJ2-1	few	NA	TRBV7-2	CASSLRGAGSYNEQFF	TGTGCCAGCAGCTTGCGGGGCGCAGGCTCCTACAATGAGCAGTTCTTC
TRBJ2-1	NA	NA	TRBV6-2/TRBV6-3	CASSYTPPHLNEQFF	TGTGCCAGCAGTTACACCCCCCCCCATCTGAATGAGCAGTTCTTC
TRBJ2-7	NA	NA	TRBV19	CASSIGPIGTDEQYF	TGTGCCAGTAGTATCGGACCCATCGGCACGGACGAGCAGTACTTC
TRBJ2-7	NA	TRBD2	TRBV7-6	CASSFPGTTTEQYF	TGTGCCAGCAGCTTTCCCGGGACTACGACCGAGCAGTACTTC
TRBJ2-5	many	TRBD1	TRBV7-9	CASNRDSETQYF	TGTGCCAGCAACCGGGACAGTGAGACCCAGTACTTC
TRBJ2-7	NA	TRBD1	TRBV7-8	CASSWDRYSYEQYF	TGTGCCAGCAGCTGGGACAGGTATTCCTACGAGCAGTACTTC
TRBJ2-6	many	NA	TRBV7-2	CASSLVTGANVLTF	TGTGCCAGCAGCTTAGTGACTGGGGCCAACGTCCTGACTTTC
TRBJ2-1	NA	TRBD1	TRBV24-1	CATSDSDRANNEQFF	TGTGCCACCAGTGATTCGGACAGGGCCAACAATGAGCAGTTCTTC
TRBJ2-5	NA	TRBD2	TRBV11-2	CASSDESGGAWETQYF	TGTGCCAGCAGCGACGAGAGCGGGGGGGCCTGGGAGACCCAGTACTTC